This T cell receptor (beta chain) appears in the sequencing data of a study of CD4 T cells in relation to SARS-CoV-2 and coronaviruses. The trim removed 4 bases at V and 4 bases at J, leaving 7 bases unmatched. The V gene's germline CDR1 is WSHSY and CDR2 SAAADI. The CDR3 is made up of 14 amino acids. Profiling relied on immunoSEQ multiplex PCR, and the TCRdb table lists in-frame clones only, not all of them. The sample consists of 36,000 or so clones, about 80% of them appearing once. Of note for this clone: Its specificity is not known.

The sequenced sample consisted of memory CD4+ T cells from PBMCs, cultured in vitro. This clonotype originated in an adult with COVID-19. V usage is TRBV10-2 and J usage is TRBJ2-7; TRBD1 matches at 7 bases. The DNA of the CDR3 is TGCGCCAGCAGTGCTGACAGGGATTCTTACGAGCAGTACTTC. Amino acids: CASSADRDSYEQYF.